This paragraph reports one TCR beta chain. Its specificity is unknown. Repertoires were sampled repeatedly during chemoradiotherapy. The assay was immunoSEQ multiplex PCR, and TCRdb's table has in-frame clones only and misses some. The table includes fewer than 10,000 clones, around nine tenths detected once. This sample stems from a study of chemoradiotherapy in HPV16-positive cancers. Study information: A couple of HPV16-positive patients' cells yielded candidate HPV-specific clones and common motifs. Overall study findings and caveats: For HPV16-positive patients, expanding HPV-responsive T cells associated with longer recurrence-free survival.

Germline V gene lookup returns CDR1 LNHDA and CDR2 SQIVND (reference sequence). The CDR3 extends over 13 amino acids. The ends were cut back, 7 bases at V and 4 bases at J, with 11 bases in the middle. The clonotype comes from a human donor with HPV-associated anogenital cancer. Sequenced material: blood, taken from a patient who underwent chemoradiotherapy. The V call is TRBV19, the J call TRBJ2-1, with D possibly being TRBD2 (6 bases). DNA of the CDR3: TGTGCCAGTATCGGGGCGGGGTACAATGAGCAGTTCTTC. This sequence encodes CASIGAGYNEQFF.